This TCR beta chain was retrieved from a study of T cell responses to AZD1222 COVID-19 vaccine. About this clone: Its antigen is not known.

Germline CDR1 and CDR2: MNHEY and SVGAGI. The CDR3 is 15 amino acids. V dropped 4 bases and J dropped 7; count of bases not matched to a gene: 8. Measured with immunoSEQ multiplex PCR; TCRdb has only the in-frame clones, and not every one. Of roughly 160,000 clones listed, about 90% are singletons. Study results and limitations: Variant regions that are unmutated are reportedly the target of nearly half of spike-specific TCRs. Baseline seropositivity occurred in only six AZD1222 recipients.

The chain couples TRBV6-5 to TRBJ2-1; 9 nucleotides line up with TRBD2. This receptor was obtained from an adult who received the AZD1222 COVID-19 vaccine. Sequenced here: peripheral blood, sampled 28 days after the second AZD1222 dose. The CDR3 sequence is CASSSLLAGMNEQFF. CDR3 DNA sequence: TGTGCCAGCAGTTCCCTACTAGCGGGCATGAATGAGCAGTTCTTC.